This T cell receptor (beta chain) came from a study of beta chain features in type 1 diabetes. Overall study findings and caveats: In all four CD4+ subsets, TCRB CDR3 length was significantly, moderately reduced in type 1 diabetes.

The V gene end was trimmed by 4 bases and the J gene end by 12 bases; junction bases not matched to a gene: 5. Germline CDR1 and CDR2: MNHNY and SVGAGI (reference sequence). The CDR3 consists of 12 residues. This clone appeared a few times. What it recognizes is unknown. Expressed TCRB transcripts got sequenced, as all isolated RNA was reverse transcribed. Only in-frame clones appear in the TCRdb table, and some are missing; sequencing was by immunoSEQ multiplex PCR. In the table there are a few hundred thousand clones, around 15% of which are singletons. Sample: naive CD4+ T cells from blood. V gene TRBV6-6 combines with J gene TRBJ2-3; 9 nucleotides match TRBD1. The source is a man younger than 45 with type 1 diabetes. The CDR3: CASSFAQGAQYF. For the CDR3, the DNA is TGTGCCAGCAGTTTCGCACAGGGGGCTCAGTATTTT.